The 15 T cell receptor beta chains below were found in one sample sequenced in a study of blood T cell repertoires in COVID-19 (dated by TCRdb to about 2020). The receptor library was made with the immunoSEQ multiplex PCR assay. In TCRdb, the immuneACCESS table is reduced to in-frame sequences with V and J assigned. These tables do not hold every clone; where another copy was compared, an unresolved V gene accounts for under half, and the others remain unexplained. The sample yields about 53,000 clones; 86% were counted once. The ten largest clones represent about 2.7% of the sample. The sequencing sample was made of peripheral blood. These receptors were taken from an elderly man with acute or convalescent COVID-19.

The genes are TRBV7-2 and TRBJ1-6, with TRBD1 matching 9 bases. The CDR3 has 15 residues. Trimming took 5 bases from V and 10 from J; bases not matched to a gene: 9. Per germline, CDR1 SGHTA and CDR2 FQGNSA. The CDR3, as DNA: TGTGCCAGCAGCCTGTCACAGGGGGCACACTCACCCCTCCACTTT. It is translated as CASSLSQGAHSPLHF. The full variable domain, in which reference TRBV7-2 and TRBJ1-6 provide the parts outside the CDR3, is GAGVSQSPSNKVTEKGKDVELRCDPISGHTALYWYRQSLGQGLEFLIYFQGNSAPDKSGLPSDRFSAERTGGSVSTLTIQRTQQEDSAVYLCASSLSQGAHSPLHFGNGTRLTVT.

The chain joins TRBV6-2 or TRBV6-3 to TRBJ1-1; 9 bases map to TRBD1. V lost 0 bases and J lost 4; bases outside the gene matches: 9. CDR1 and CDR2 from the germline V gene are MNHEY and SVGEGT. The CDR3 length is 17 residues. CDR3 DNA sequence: TGTGCCAGCAGTTACTCTCCGGTGGGACAGGGATCCACTGAAGCTTTCTTT. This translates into CASSYSPVGQGSTEAFF.

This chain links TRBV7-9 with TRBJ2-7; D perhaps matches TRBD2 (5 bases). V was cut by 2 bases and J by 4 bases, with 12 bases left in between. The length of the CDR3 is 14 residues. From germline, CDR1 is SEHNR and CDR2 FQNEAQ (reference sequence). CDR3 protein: CASSLRGNVYEQYF. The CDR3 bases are TGTGCCAGCAGCTTACGGGGTAACGTTTACGAGCAGTACTTC.

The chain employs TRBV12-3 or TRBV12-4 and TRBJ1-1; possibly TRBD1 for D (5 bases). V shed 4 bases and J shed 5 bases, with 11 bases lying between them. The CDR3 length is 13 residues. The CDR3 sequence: CASSSGYGTEAFF. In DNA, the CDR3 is TGTGCCAGCAGTTCAGGGTATGGGACTGAAGCTTTCTTT.

CDR3 loop: CASTGQTYEQYF. The CDR3 DNA reads TGTGCCAGTACAGGTCAGACCTACGAGCAGTACTTC. This chain uses TRBV19 with TRBJ2-7, with D unclear. This CDR3 spans 12 amino acids. Germline assignment: CDR1 LNHDA and CDR2 SQIVND (reference sequence). Trimming removed 7 bases at V and 2 bases at J, with 9 bases between.

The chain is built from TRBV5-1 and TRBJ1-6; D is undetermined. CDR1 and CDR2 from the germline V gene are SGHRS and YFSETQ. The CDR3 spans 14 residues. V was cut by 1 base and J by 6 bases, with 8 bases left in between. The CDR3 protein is CASSLSQVNSPLHF. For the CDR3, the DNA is TGCGCCAGCAGCTTGAGCCAGGTTAATTCACCCCTCCACTTT.

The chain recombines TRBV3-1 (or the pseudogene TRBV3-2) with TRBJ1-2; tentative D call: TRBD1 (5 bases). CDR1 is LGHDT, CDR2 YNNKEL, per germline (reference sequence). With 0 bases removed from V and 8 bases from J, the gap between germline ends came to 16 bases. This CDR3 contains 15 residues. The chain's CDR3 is CASSQDLGQGIGYTF. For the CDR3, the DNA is TGTGCCAGCAGCCAAGATCTAGGTCAGGGAATAGGCTACACCTTC.

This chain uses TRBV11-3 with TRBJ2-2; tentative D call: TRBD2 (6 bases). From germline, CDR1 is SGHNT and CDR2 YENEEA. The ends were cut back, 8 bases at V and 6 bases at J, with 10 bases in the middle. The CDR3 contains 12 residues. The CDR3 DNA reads TGTGCCAGCGGACCGGGGGCCGGGGAGCTGTTTTTT. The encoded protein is CASGPGAGELFF.

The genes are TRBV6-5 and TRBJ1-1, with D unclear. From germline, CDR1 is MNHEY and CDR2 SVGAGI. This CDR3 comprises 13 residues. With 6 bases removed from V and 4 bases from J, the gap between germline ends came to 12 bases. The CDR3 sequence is CASRADKGTEAFF. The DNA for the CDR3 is TGTGCCAGCAGAGCGGATAAAGGCACTGAAGCTTTCTTT.

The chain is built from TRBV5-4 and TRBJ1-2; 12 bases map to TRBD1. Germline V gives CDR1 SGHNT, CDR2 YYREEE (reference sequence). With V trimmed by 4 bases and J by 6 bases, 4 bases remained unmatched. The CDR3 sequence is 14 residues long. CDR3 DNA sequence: TGTGCCAGCAGCGGGGGACAGGGGGCGGATGGCTACACCTTC. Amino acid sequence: CASSGGQGADGYTF.

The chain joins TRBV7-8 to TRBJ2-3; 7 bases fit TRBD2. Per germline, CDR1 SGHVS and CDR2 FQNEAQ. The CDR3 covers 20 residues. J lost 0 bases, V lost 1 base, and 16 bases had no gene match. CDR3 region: CASSLGRTRRFTASTDTQYF. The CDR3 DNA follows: TGTGCCAGCAGCTTAGGTCGGACTAGAAGATTCACTGCTAGCACAGATACGCAGTATTTT.

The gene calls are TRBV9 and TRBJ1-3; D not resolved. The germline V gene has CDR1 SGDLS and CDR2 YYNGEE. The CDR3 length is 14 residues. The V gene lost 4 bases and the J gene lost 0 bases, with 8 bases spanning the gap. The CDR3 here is CASSREGSGNTIYF. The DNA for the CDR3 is TGTGCCAGCAGCCGGGAGGGCTCTGGAAACACCATATATTTT.

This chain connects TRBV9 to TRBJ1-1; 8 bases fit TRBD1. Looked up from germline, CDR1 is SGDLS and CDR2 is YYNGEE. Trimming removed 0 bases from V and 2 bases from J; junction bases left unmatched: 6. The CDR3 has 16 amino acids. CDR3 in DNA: TGTGCCAGCAGCGTAGTTTTAGGACAGGGAAACACTGAAGCTTTCTTT. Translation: CASSVVLGQGNTEAFF.

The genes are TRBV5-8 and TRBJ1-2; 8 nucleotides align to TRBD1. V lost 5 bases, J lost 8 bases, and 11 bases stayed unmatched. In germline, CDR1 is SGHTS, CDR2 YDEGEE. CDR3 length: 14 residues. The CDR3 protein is CASSIDRGYWGYTF. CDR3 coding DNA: TGTGCCAGCAGTATCGACAGGGGTTATTGGGGCTACACCTTC.

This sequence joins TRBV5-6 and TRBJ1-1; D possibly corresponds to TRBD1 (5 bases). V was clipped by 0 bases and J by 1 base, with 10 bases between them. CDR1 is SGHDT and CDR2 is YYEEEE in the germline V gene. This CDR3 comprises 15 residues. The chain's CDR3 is CASSLVGRANTEAFF. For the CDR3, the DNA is TGTGCCAGCAGCTTGGTGGGGCGCGCGAACACTGAAGCTTTCTTT.